What follows describes a single T cell receptor (beta chain). This record belongs to a study of blood T cell repertoires in COVID-19. The CDR3 consists of 12 residues. The germline gives CDR1 KGHDR, CDR2 SFDVKD. The J segment lost 6 bases and the V segment lost 6 bases, leaving 3 bases of the junction unmatched. Clones were sequenced by immunoSEQ multiplex PCR, and TCRdb holds only the in-frame ones, with some missing. The data hold 200,000 to 250,000 clones, with 88% observed a single time. This TCR came from a woman aged 30 to 39 who had been exposed to COVID-19. The material sequenced was PBMCs or T cells enriched from blood (not recorded which). The V call is TRBV24-1, the J call TRBJ2-7; 8 bases agree with TRBD2. CDR3 sequence: CATSSGSGEQYF. The CDR3 DNA reads as TGTGCCACCAGTAGCGGGAGTGGCGAGCAGTACTTC.